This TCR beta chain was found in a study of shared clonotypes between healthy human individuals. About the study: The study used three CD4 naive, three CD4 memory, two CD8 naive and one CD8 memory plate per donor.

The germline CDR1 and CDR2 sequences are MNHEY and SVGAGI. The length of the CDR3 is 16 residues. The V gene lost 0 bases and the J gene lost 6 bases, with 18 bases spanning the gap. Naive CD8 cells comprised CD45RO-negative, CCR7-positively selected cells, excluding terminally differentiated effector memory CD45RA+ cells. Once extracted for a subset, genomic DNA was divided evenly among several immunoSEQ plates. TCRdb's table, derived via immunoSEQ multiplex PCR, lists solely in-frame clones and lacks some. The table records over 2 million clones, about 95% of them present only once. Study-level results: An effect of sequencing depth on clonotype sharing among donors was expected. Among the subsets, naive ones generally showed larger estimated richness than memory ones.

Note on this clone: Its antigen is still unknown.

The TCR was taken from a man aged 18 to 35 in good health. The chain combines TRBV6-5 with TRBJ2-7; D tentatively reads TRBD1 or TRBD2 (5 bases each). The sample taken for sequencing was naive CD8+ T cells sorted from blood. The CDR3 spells CASSYSERPGGGEQYF. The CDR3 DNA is TGTGCCAGCAGTTACTCGGAGAGGCCTGGGGGTGGCGAGCAGTACTTC.